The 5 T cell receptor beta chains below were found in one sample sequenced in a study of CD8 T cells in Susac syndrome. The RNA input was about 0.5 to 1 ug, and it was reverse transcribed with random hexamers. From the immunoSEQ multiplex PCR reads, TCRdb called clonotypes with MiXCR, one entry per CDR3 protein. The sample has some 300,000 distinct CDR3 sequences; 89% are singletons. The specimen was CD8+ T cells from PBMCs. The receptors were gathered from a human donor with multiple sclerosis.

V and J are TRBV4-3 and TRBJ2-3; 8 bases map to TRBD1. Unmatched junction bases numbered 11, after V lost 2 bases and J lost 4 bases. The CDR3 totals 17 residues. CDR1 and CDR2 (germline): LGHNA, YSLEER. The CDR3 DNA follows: TGCGCCAGCAGCCAATCACAGGGGGAACTAGAGGCAGATACGCAGTATTTT. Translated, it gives CASSQSQGELEADTQYF.

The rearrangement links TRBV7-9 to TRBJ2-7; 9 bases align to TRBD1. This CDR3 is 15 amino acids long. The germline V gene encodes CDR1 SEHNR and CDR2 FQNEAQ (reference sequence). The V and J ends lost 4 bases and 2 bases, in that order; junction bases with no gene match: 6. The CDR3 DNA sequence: TGTGCCAGCAGCTGGAAAAGACAGGGGGCCTACGAGCAGTACTTC. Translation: CASSWKRQGAYEQYF. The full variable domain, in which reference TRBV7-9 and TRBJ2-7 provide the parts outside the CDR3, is DTGVSQNPRHKITKRGQNVTFRCDPISEHNRLYWYRQTLGQGPEFLTYFQNEAQLEKSRLLSDRFSAERPKGSFSTLEIQRTEQGDSAMYLCASSWKRQGAYEQYFGPGTRLTVT.

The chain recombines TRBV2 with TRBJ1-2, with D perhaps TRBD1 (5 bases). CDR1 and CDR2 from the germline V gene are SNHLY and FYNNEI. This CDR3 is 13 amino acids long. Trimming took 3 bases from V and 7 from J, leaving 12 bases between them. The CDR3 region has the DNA TGTGCCAGCAGTGATGTAGGGGAAGCTGGCTACACCTTC. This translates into CASSDVGEAGYTF.

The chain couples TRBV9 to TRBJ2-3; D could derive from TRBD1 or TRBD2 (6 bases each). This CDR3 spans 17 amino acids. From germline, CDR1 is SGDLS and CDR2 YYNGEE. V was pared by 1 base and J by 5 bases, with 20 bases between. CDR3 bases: TGTGCCAGCAGCGTAAACGTGAGGGGGGACGCGGGAGATACGCAGTATTTT. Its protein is CASSVNVRGDAGDTQYF.

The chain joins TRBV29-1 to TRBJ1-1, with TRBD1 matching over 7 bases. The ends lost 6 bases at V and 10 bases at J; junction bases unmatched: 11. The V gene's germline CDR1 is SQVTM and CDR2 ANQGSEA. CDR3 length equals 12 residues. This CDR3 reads CSVNRGVLGAFF. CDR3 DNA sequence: TGCAGCGTGAACAGGGGAGTTTTAGGAGCTTTCTTT.